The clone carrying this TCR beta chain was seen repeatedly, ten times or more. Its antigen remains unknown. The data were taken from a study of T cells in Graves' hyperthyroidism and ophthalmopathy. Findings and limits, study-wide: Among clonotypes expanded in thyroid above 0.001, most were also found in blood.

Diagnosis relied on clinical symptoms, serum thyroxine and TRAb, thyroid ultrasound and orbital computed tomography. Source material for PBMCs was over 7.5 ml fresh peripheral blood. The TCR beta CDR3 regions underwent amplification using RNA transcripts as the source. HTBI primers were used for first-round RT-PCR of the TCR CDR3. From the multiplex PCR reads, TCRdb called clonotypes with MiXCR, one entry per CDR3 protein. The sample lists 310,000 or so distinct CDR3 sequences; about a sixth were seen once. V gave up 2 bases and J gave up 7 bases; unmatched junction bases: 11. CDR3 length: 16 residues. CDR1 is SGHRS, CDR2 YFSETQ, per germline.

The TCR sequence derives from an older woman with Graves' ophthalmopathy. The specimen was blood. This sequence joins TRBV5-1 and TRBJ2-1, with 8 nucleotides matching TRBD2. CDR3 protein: CASSFLAGLSGNEQFF. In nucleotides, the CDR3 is TGCGCCAGCAGCTTTTTAGCGGGGTTGAGTGGGAATGAGCAGTTCTTC.